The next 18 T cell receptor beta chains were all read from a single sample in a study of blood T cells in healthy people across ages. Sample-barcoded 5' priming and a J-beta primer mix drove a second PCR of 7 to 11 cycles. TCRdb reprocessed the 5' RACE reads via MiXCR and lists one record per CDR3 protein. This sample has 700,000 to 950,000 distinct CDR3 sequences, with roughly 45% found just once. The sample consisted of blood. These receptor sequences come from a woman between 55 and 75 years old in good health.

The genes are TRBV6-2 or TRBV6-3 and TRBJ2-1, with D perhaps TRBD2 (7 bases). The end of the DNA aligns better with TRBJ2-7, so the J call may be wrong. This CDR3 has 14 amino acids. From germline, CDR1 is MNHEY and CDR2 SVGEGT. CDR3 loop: CASVGGLSYNEQYF. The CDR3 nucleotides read TGTGCCAGCGTGGGGGGGCTCTCCTACAATGAGCAGTACTTC.

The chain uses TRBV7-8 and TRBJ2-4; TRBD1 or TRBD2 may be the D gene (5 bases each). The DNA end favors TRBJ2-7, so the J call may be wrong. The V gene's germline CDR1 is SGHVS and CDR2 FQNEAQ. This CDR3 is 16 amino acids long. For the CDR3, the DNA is TGTGCCAGCACCTTCTCCCGGGACCCCGTCGCCTACGAGCAGTACTTC. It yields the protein CASTFSRDPVAYEQYF.

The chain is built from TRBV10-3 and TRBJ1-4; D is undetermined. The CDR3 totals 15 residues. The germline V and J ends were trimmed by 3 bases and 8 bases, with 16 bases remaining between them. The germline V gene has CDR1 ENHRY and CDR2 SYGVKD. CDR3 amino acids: CAISEAPRGGEKLFF. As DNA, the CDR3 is TGTGCCATCAGTGAAGCCCCGCGGGGAGGGGAAAAACTGTTTTTT.

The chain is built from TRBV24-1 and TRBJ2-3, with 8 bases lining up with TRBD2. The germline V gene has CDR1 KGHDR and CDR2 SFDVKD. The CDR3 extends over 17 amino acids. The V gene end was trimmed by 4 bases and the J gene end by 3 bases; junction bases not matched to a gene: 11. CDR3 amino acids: CATSEIRRAGETDTQYF. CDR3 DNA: TGTGCCACCAGTGAAATTAGGAGAGCGGGAGAAACAGATACGCAGTATTTT.

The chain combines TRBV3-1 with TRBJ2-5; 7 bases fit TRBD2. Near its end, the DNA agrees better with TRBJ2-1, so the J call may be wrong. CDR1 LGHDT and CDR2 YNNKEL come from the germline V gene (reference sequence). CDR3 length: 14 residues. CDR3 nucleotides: TGTGCCAGCAGCCGTAGCGGGTTCCAAGAGACCCAGTTCTTC. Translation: CASSRSGFQETQFF.

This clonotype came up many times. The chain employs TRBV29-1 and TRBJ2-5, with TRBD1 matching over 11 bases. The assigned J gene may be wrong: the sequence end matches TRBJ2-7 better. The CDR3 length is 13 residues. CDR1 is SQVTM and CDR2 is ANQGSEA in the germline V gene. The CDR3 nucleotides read TGCAGCGTTGGCGGGACAGGGGGACACGAGCAGTACTTC. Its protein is CSVGGTGGHEQYF.

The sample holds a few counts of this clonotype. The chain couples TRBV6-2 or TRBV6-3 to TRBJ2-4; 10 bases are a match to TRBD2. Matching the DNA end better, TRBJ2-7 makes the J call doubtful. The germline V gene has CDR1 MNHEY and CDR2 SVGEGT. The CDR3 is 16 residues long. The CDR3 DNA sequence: TGTGCCAGCAGAACTTTGGGAACTAGCGGGACCTACGAGCAGTACTTC. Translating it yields CASRTLGTSGTYEQYF.

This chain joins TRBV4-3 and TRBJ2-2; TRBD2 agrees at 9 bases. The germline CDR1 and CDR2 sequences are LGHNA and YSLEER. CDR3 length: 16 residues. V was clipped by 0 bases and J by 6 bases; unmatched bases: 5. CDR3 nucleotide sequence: TGCGCCAGCAGCCAAGAACTTGGCGGGGGGGCCGGGGAGCTGTTTTTT. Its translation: CASSQELGGGAGELFF.

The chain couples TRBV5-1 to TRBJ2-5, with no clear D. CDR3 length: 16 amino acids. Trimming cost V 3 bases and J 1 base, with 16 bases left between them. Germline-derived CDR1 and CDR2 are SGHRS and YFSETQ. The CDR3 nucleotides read TGCGCCAGCAGCTCCGGACGAAGCAAGTTCCAAGAGACCCAGTACTTC. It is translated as CASSSGRSKFQETQYF.

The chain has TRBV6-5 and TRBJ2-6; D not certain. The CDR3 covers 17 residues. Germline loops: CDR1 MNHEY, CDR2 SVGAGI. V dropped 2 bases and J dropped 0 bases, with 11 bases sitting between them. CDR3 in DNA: TGTGCCAGCAGTTACGACTTAACGAACTCTGGGGCCAACGTCCTGACTTTC. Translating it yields CASSYDLTNSGANVLTF.

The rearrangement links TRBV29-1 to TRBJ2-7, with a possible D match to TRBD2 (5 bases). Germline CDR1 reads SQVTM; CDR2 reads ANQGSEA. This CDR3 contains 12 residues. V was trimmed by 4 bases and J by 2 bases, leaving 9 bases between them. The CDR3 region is CSVGQRTYEQYF. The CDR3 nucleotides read TGCAGCGTTGGGCAGCGGACCTACGAGCAGTACTTC.

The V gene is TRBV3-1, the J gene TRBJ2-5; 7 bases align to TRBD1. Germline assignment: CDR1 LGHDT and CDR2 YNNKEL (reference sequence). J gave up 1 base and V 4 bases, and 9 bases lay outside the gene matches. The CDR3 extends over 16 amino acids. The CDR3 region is CASSPTWTGSQETQYF. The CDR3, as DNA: TGTGCCAGCAGCCCGACCTGGACAGGATCCCAAGAGACCCAGTACTTC.

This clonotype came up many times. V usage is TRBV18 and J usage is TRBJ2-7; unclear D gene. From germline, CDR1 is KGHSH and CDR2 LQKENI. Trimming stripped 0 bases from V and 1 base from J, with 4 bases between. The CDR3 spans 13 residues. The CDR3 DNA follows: TGTGCCAGCTCACCACCGGGTTCCTACGAGCAGTACTTC. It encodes CASSPPGSYEQYF.

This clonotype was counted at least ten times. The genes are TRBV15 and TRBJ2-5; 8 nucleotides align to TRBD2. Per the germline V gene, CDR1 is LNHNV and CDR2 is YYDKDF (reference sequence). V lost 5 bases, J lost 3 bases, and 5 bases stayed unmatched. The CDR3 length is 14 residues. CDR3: CATSDPTSEETQYF. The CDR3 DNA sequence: TGTGCCACCAGCGACCCGACTAGCGAAGAGACCCAGTACTTC.

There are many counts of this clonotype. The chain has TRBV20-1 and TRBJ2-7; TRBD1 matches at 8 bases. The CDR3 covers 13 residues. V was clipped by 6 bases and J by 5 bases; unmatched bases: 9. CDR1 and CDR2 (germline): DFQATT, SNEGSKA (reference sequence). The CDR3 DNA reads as TGCAGTGCCTCGACAGGGGCGCCTAACGAGCAGTACTTC. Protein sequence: CSASTGAPNEQYF.

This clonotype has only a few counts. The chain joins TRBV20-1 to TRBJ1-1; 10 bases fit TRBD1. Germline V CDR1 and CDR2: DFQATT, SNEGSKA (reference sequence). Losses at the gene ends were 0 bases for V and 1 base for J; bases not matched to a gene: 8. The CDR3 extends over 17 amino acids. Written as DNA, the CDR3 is TGCAGTGCTAGAGATCGAGTGGGACAGGGGCCGAACACTGAAGCTTTCTTT. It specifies CSARDRVGQGPNTEAFF.

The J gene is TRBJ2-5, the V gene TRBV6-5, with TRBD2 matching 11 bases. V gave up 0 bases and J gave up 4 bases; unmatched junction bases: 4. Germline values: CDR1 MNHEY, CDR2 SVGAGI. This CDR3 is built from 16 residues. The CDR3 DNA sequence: TGTGCCAGCAGTTACTCGTGGACTAGCGGGTCAGAGACCCAGTACTTC. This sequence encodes CASSYSWTSGSETQYF.

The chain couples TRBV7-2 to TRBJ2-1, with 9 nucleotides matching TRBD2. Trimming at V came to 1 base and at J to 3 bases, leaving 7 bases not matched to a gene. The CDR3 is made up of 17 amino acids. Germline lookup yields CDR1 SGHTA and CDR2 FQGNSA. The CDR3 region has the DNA TGTGCCAGCAGCTTAGACCGAGGGACTAGCTACTACAATGAGCAGTTCTTC. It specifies CASSLDRGTSYYNEQFF.